These T cell receptor beta chains were read from a single sample in a study of cytomegalovirus exposure and HLA in healthy donors. Produced via immunoSEQ multiplex PCR; TCRdb's table is partial and in-frame only. The sample has some 130,000 clones, 75% to 80% seen once. Sequences were obtained from PBMCs. These receptors came from a man in his thirties or forties in good health and CMV-seronegative. CDR3s include the opening cysteine and the closing phenylalanine or tryptophan. The D gene is left open where the match is weak. Size is stated for part of the rows, as once, few or many counts, or as a class when the clone is expanded.

j_call,v_call,clone_size,d_call,cdr3_nt,cdr3_aa
TRBJ2-5,TRBV7-6,NA,NA,TGTGCCAGCAGCACACACACGGGAGAGACCCAGTACTTC,CASSTHTGETQYF
TRBJ2-7,TRBV6-1,NA,NA,TGTGCCAGCAGAGATACTATCAGCTACGAGCAGTACTTC,CASRDTISYEQYF
TRBJ2-7,TRBV5-1,NA,NA,TGCGCCAGCAGCTTGGTAGCGCGGGATCTCGAGCAGTACTTC,CASSLVARDLEQYF
TRBJ2-7,TRBV6-5,NA,TRBD2,TGTGCCAGCAGCTCCGGACTAGCGGGAGGCTTCGAGCAGTACTTC,CASSSGLAGGFEQYF
TRBJ2-1,TRBV5-1,NA,TRBD2,TGCGCCAGCAGCTTGACGGCGGGAGGGCCCTACAATGAGCAGTTCTTC,CASSLTAGGPYNEQFF
TRBJ2-4,TRBV10-3,NA,TRBD1,TGTGCCACCGGCGGACAGGGGGAAAACATTCAGTACTTC,CATGGQGENIQYF
TRBJ1-2,TRBV6-1,NA,TRBD1,TGTGCCAGCAGTGAATCCGGGACAGGGGATTATGGCTACACCTTC,CASSESGTGDYGYTF
TRBJ2-7,TRBV19,NA,TRBD2,TGTGCCAGTAGTGAGGGACTAGCGGGAGTCTACGAGCAGTACTTC,CASSEGLAGVYEQYF
TRBJ2-3,TRBV7-9,NA,TRBD2,TGTGCCAGCAGCTTAATAGTGCGGGAGGAACATACGCAGTATTTT,CASSLIVREEHTQYF
TRBJ1-4,TRBV5-4,once,NA,TGTGCCAGCAGCTTGGAAACAGGGTTGAAACTGTTTTTT,CASSLETGLKLFF
TRBJ2-5,TRBV5-1,NA,TRBD1,TGCGCCAGCAGCACGGACAGGGTTAGAGAGACCCAGTACTTC,CASSTDRVRETQYF
TRBJ1-1,TRBV5-1,NA,NA,TGCGCCAGCAGCTTTCTAGCGGAGCCGAGAGGGACTGAAGCTTTCTTT,CASSFLAEPRGTEAFF
TRBJ2-2,TRBV5-1,few,TRBD2,TGCGCCAGCAGCTTGCGTTGGCTAGCGGGCAGCGCGAACACCGGGGAGCTGTTTTTT,CASSLRWLAGSANTGELFF
TRBJ2-5,TRBV29-1,NA,NA,TGCAGCGTTAGGGGGGGGCCGGAGACCCAGTACTTC,CSVRGGPETQYF
TRBJ2-5,TRBV28,NA,NA,TGTGCCAGCAGCCCGGGGAGAGAGACCCAGTACTTC,CASSPGRETQYF
TRBJ2-3,TRBV7-6,once,TRBD2,TGTGCCAGCAGCTTTTATAGCGGGAGTGGGACAGATACGCAGTATTTT,CASSFYSGSGTDTQYF